The rows below give T cell receptor beta chains drawn from one sample of a study of blood T cell repertoires in COVID-19. The assay was immunoSEQ multiplex PCR, and TCRdb's table has in-frame clones only and misses some. The repertoire consists of 450,000 to 500,000 clones, with more than 85% occurring once and the leading ten covering 6.5% to 8.5%. Sequences were obtained from PBMCs or T cells enriched from blood (not recorded which). The source is an older woman who had recovered from COVID-19. Both conserved end residues are part of each CDR3. D genes are given only for firm matches. Clone size is given for some rows only: seen once, a few or many times, or a class if the clone is expanded.

j_gene,v_gene,abundance,d_gene,CDR3aa,CDR3nt
TRBJ1-4,TRBV3-1/TRBV3-2,.,TRBD1,CASSQAGQGEATNEKLFF,TGTGCCAGCAGCCAAGCGGGACAGGGGGAGGCAACTAATGAAAAACTGTTTTTT
TRBJ2-3,TRBV12-5,.,TRBD2,CASGLRVAGEDTQYF,TGTGCTAGTGGTTTGAGAGTAGCGGGGGAAGATACGCAGTATTTT
TRBJ1-2,TRBV12-3/TRBV12-4,.,TRBD1,CASSQGQGYGYTF,TGTGCCAGCAGTCAAGGACAGGGCTATGGCTACACCTTC
TRBJ2-3,TRBV9,.,TRBD2,CASSPRGDTSTDTQYF,TGTGCCAGCAGCCCTCGGGGGGATACTAGCACAGATACGCAGTATTTT
TRBJ1-1,TRBV19,.,.,CASSTLGTTNTEAFF,TGTGCCAGTAGTACCCTCGGGACAACGAACACTGAAGCTTTCTTT
TRBJ2-1,TRBV9,.,TRBD2,CASSVIGGSSNEQFF,TGTGCCAGCAGCGTAATCGGGGGGAGTAGCAATGAGCAGTTCTTC
TRBJ1-4,TRBV5-1,.,.,CASSLGLGTDEKLFF,TGCGCCAGCAGCTTGGGTCTAGGCACGGATGAAAAACTGTTTTTT
TRBJ2-3,TRBV7-6,.,.,CASSFAGATDTQYF,TGTGCCAGCAGCTTCGCGGGGGCCACAGATACGCAGTATTTT
TRBJ2-2,TRBV14,.,.,CASSPKGVATGELFF,TGTGCCAGCAGTCCAAAGGGGGTTGCCACCGGGGAGCTGTTTTTT
TRBJ2-7,TRBV5-5,.,.,CASSLVSAYEQYF,TGTGCCAGCAGCTTGGTGTCGGCCTACGAGCAGTACTTC
TRBJ1-1,TRBV6-5,once,TRBD1,CASSYDRGGTEAFF,TGTGCCAGCAGTTACGACAGGGGGGGAACTGAAGCTTTCTTT
TRBJ1-2,TRBV3-1/TRBV3-2,.,.,CASSDTPYYGYTF,TGTGCCAGCAGCGATACACCGTACTATGGCTACACCTTC
TRBJ1-4,TRBV12-5,.,.,CASGPGIKHEKLFF,TGTGCTAGTGGTCCGGGGATTAAGCATGAAAAACTGTTTTTT
TRBJ2-5,TRBV6-1,.,TRBD1,CASSEDPGQSQETQYF,TGTGCCAGCAGTGAAGACCCGGGACAGTCCCAAGAGACCCAGTACTTC
TRBJ2-1,TRBV9,.,TRBD2,CASSVSGGEYNEQFF,TGTGCCAGCAGCGTTAGCGGGGGTGAATACAATGAGCAGTTCTTC
TRBJ1-1,TRBV28,.,.,CASSLVHENTEAFF,TGTGCCAGCAGTTTAGTACATGAGAACACTGAAGCTTTCTTT
TRBJ1-4,TRBV5-1,.,.,CASSLAGAPGGKLFF,TGCGCCAGCAGCTTGGCGGGCGCTCCGGGGGGAAAACTGTTTTTT
TRBJ2-2,TRBV20-1,.,.,CSASRGAQKSTGELFF,TGCAGTGCTAGTCGCGGGGCCCAAAAATCCACCGGGGAGCTGTTTTTT
TRBJ1-2,TRBV5-1,.,.,CASSLAGGAGYTF,TGCGCCAGCAGCTTGGCCGGGGGGGCTGGCTACACCTTC
TRBJ2-7,TRBV29-1,once,TRBD1,CSVEDGDRGGYEQYF,TGCAGCGTTGAAGATGGGGACAGGGGAGGCTACGAGCAGTACTTC
TRBJ1-2,TRBV19,.,TRBD1,CATSHGTGHGYTF,TGTGCCACTAGCCACGGGACAGGGCATGGCTACACCTTC
TRBJ1-1,TRBV2,once,.,CASSPFTEAFF,TGTGCCAGCAGCCCGTTCACTGAAGCTTTCTTT
TRBJ2-3,TRBV4-1,.,.,CASSLHPGATSTDTQYF,TGCGCCAGCAGCCTTCACCCAGGGGCAACTAGCACAGATACGCAGTATTTT
TRBJ1-4,TRBV18,.,.,CASSLIEGAANEKLFF,TGTGCCAGCTCTCTCATTGAGGGCGCTGCTAATGAAAAACTGTTTTTT
TRBJ2-1,TRBV3-1/TRBV3-2,once,TRBD2,CASSLSGGLSSYNEQFF,TGTGCCAGCAGCCTAAGCGGGGGGCTTAGCTCCTACAATGAGCAGTTCTTC
TRBJ1-1,TRBV7-2,.,TRBD1,CASSSRDRNTEAFF,TGTGCCAGCAGCTCACGGGACAGGAACACTGAAGCTTTCTTT
TRBJ1-3,TRBV2,few,TRBD1,CANRGGDRGLSGNTIYF,TGTGCCAACAGGGGAGGAGACAGGGGGCTAAGTGGAAACACCATATATTTT
TRBJ1-2,TRBV5-6,.,.,CASSRLIVSRNNYGYTF,TGTGCCAGCAGCCGCTTGATTGTATCCAGAAATAACTATGGCTACACCTTC
TRBJ1-3,TRBV6-5,.,.,CASRQISGNTIYF,TGTGCCAGCAGGCAGATCTCTGGAAACACCATATATTTT
TRBJ1-5,TRBV24-1,.,.,CATSDINQPQHF,TGTGCCACCAGTGATATAAATCAGCCCCAGCATTTT
TRBJ2-1,TRBV6-5,.,.,CASIRGDEQFF,TGTGCCAGCATCCGCGGGGATGAGCAGTTCTTC
TRBJ2-2,TRBV5-4,.,TRBD2,CASSLDTSGGPNTGELFF,TGTGCCAGCAGCTTAGATACTAGCGGGGGGCCGAACACCGGGGAGCTGTTTTTT
TRBJ1-6,TRBV4-1,.,.,CASSQARRGSSYNSPLHF,TGCGCCAGCAGCCAAGCCCGAAGGGGAAGCTCCTATAATTCACCCCTCCACTTT
TRBJ2-3,TRBV3-1/TRBV3-2,.,TRBD2,CASSQAQPGLAGTQYF,TGTGCCAGCAGCCAAGCGCAACCGGGACTAGCGGGGACGCAGTATTTT
TRBJ2-1,TRBV2,.,TRBD2,CASSGLAGDEQFF,TGTGCCAGCAGCGGACTAGCGGGGGATGAGCAGTTCTTC
TRBJ1-3,TRBV7-2,.,TRBD1,CASRLGTGVSGNTIYF,TGTGCCAGCAGGCTCGGGACAGGTGTTTCGGGAAACACCATATATTTT
TRBJ1-5,TRBV6-6,once,.,CASSWALAGPQHF,TGTGCCAGCAGTTGGGCGCTCGCTGGGCCCCAGCATTTT
TRBJ2-5,TRBV13,.,TRBD1,CASSVGTVQETQYF,TGTGCCAGCAGCGTCGGGACAGTTCAAGAGACCCAGTACTTC
TRBJ2-3,TRBV21-1,.,.,CASSPQRQPLPYITDTQYF,TGTGCCAGCAGCCCACAACGACAGCCCCTCCCTTATATCACAGATACGCAGTATTTT
TRBJ1-1,TRBV4-1,.,TRBD1,CASSLHLSPGQGSTEAFF,TGCGCCAGCAGCCTCCACCTTTCCCCGGGACAGGGGAGCACTGAAGCTTTCTTT
TRBJ1-3,TRBV30,.,.,CAWRALPGNTIYF,TGTGCCTGGAGAGCCCTACCTGGAAACACCATATATTTT
TRBJ2-2,TRBV6-1,.,TRBD1,CASSEVTGVSTGELFF,TGTGCCAGCAGTGAAGTGACAGGGGTCTCAACCGGGGAGCTGTTTTTT
TRBJ1-2,TRBV19,.,.,CASRLVQGRGYTF,TGTGCCAGTAGGCTTGTGCAGGGGCGAGGCTACACCTTC
TRBJ2-7,TRBV13,.,.,CASSLGREAYEQYF,TGTGCCAGCAGCTTAGGCAGGGAGGCCTACGAGCAGTACTTC
TRBJ1-6,TRBV2,.,TRBD1,CASSGWGQGGSPLHF,TGTGCCAGCAGTGGCTGGGGACAGGGAGGATCACCCCTCCACTTT
TRBJ1-6,TRBV19,.,.,CASSTRRLNSPLHF,TGTGCCAGTAGTACCCGCAGACTTAATTCACCCCTCCACTTT
TRBJ1-5,TRBV5-1,once,.,CASSLSGNNQPQHF,TGCGCCAGCAGCTTATCAGGAAACAATCAGCCCCAGCATTTT
TRBJ1-2,TRBV7-9,.,TRBD1,CASSVGQGAGGYTF,TGTGCCAGCAGCGTTGGGCAGGGGGCAGGAGGCTACACCTTC
TRBJ2-1,TRBV11-2,once,.,CASSLGRGHNEQFF,TGTGCCAGCAGCTTAGGGAGGGGGCACAATGAGCAGTTCTTC
TRBJ1-2,TRBV5-4,.,.,CASSLEGSSYGYTF,TGTGCCAGCAGCTTGGAGGGGTCAAGCTATGGCTACACCTTC
TRBJ1-5,TRBV9,.,TRBD1,CASSVGGTGGDRNQPQHF,TGTGCCAGCAGCGTAGGGGGGACAGGGGGCGATCGCAATCAGCCCCAGCATTTT
TRBJ1-3,TRBV3-1/TRBV3-2,.,TRBD1,CASSQVRDRGNTIYF,TGTGCCAGCAGCCAAGTCCGGGACAGAGGAAACACCATATATTTT
TRBJ2-2,TRBV24-1,once,.,CATSAEEGQITNTGELFF,TGTGCCACCAGTGCTGAGGAGGGACAGATAACAAACACCGGGGAGCTGTTTTTT
TRBJ1-5,TRBV7-2,.,.,CASSLTLSDQPQHF,TGTGCCAGCAGCTTAACGTTGAGTGATCAGCCCCAGCATTTT
TRBJ1-5,TRBV28,.,.,CASSLGTTFSNQPQHF,TGTGCCAGCAGTTTAGGCACCACCTTTAGCAATCAGCCCCAGCATTTT
TRBJ1-1,TRBV6-4,.,TRBD1,CASSAWAGGLGTEAFF,TGTGCCAGCAGTGCCTGGGCAGGGGGATTGGGGACTGAAGCTTTCTTT
TRBJ2-2,TRBV19,.,TRBD1,CASQPTGGANGELFF,TGTGCCAGTCAGCCGACAGGGGGCGCAAACGGGGAGCTGTTTTTT